These 18 T cell receptor beta chains were all obtained from the same sample, sequenced in a study of CD8 T cells in Susac syndrome. Random-hexamer reverse transcription was applied to about 0.45 to 1 ug RNA. MiXCR, applied by TCRdb to the immunoSEQ multiplex PCR reads, yields one record per CDR3 protein. Of 150,000 or so distinct CDR3 sequences listed, approximately 93% are singletons. The sample was CD8+ T cells from PBMCs. The source of these receptors is a human donor with multiple sclerosis.

The genes are TRBV3-1 and TRBJ2-7; D call uncertain. The CDR3 is made up of 14 amino acids. Trimming shortened V by 1 base and J by 1 base, and 8 bases separated the two germline ends. Germline V gene lookup returns CDR1 LGHDT and CDR2 YNNKEL (reference sequence). The CDR3 coding sequence is TGTGCCAGCAGCCAAGCTGTGGGGTCCTACGAGCAGTACTTC. Amino acids: CASSQAVGSYEQYF.

This chain links TRBV20-1 with TRBJ1-2; D is undetermined. CDR1 DFQATT and CDR2 SNEGSKA come from the germline V gene (reference sequence). The CDR3 runs 13 residues. V lost 3 bases and J lost 3, with 11 bases in between. The CDR3 here is CSARAGPDYGYTF. In nucleotides, the CDR3 is TGCAGTGCTAGGGCCGGGCCGGACTATGGCTACACCTTC.

The chain uses TRBV27 and TRBJ2-7, with 7 bases matching TRBD1. The junction had 7 bases not matched to a gene; V was cut back by 3 bases and J by 2 bases. In germline, CDR1 is MNHEY, CDR2 SMNVEV (reference sequence). This CDR3 is built from 15 residues. Written as DNA, the CDR3 is TGTGCCAGCAGTTTGGCCGACAGGGTCACCTACGAGCAGTACTTC. Amino acid sequence: CASSLADRVTYEQYF.

The chain uses TRBV11-2 and TRBJ1-1; no reliable D call. With 1 base removed from V and 8 bases from J, the gap between germline ends came to 8 bases. The CDR3 length is 12 residues. Germline V lookup: CDR1 SGHAT, CDR2 FQNNGV. The CDR3 sequence: CASSLVGGEAFF. Here the CDR3 DNA reads TGTGCCAGCAGCTTAGTGGGTGGAGAAGCTTTCTTT.

The rearrangement joins TRBV20-1 to TRBJ1-1; 9 nucleotides line up with TRBD1. The CDR3 runs to 17 residues. Germline assignment: CDR1 DFQATT and CDR2 SNEGSKA (reference sequence). V trimming: 3 bases; J trimming: 3 bases; junction bases outside the gene matches: 14. The DNA of the CDR3 is TGCAGTGCTAGGACCCTCGACCGGGACAGGGCAGACACTGAAGCTTTCTTT. Its translation: CSARTLDRDRADTEAFF.

This chain joins TRBV10-3 and TRBJ1-1; D remains unclear. CDR1 ENHRY and CDR2 SYGVKD come from the germline V gene. V was cut by 2 bases and J by 6 bases, with 16 bases left in between. This CDR3 contains 15 residues. The CDR3 DNA reads as TGTGCCATCAGTGAGGGGGAGGTCTATCCGGCTGAAGCTTTCTTT. Protein: CAISEGEVYPAEAFF.

V is TRBV7-3 and J is TRBJ2-4; 11 positions agree with TRBD1. Germline V lookup: CDR1 SGHTA, CDR2 FQGTGA. The CDR3 has 16 amino acids. Trimming cost V 7 bases and J 2 bases; bases outside gene matches: 7. The CDR3 protein is CASIFGQGASKNIQYF. The CDR3 bases are TGTGCCAGCATCTTCGGACAGGGGGCATCCAAAAACATTCAGTACTTC.

J is TRBJ2-5 and V is TRBV28; 8 positions agree with TRBD1. V was pared by 4 bases and J by 7 bases, with 20 bases of the junction left unmatched. The CDR3 has 18 residues. The germline V gene has CDR1 MDHEN and CDR2 SYDVKM. CDR3: CASSSPQWDRLGIWTQYF. The CDR3 DNA sequence: TGTGCCAGCAGTTCGCCGCAATGGGACAGGCTCGGAATATGGACCCAGTACTTC.

CDR3 protein: CAWNRAGISYNEQFF. DNA for the CDR3: TGTGCCTGGAATCGGGCGGGGATCTCCTACAATGAGCAGTTCTTC. V gene TRBV30 combines with J gene TRBJ2-1; TRBD2 is a possible D gene (6 bases). Germline V gene sequence: CDR1 GTSNPN, CDR2 SVGIG (reference sequence). V gave up 4 bases and J gave up 0 bases, with 13 bases separating them. This CDR3 has 15 amino acids.

This chain connects TRBV10-3 to TRBJ2-7; D is unclear. The CDR3 runs to 12 residues. Germline assignment: CDR1 ENHRY and CDR2 SYGVKD. V was clipped by 0 bases and J by 6 bases, with 6 bases between them. CDR3 coding DNA: TGTGCCATCAGTGAGTCCGTCGGCGAGCAGTACTTC. It codes for CAISESVGEQYF.

The rearrangement links TRBV7-9 to TRBJ2-7, with 10 bases aligning to TRBD1. The CDR3 loop spans 14 amino acids. The germline gives CDR1 SEHNR, CDR2 FQNEAQ (reference sequence). V was pared by 3 bases and J by 3 bases, with 2 bases of the junction left unmatched. CDR3 nucleotides: TGTGCCAGCAGCTTTGGGACAGGGGTCTACGAGCAGTACTTC. Protein: CASSFGTGVYEQYF.

The rearrangement joins TRBV19 to TRBJ2-1; D is unclear. Per germline, CDR1 LNHDA and CDR2 SQIVND (reference sequence). The CDR3 loop spans 11 amino acids. Deletions cut 7 bases from V and 8 bases from J, with 9 bases between. CDR3 in amino acids: CASKGWDEQFF. DNA for the CDR3: TGTGCCAGTAAGGGTTGGGATGAGCAGTTCTTC.

V is TRBV2 and J is TRBJ1-2; D is ambiguous. This CDR3 comprises 14 residues. Trimming left V 11 bases short and J 5 bases short, with 21 bases between. The germline gives CDR1 SNHLY, CDR2 FYNNEI. The CDR3 region has the DNA TGTGCCTCCCACCCCCCGGAAGAAGTTTATGGCTACACCTTC. It codes for CASHPPEEVYGYTF.

The genes are TRBV30 and TRBJ1-1; D is possibly TRBD1 (5 bases). V was pared by 4 bases and J by 12 bases, with 12 bases between. CDR1 and CDR2 (germline): GTSNPN, SVGIG (reference sequence). The CDR3 length is 10 residues. CDR3: CAWTGIGTFF. As DNA, the CDR3 is TGTGCCTGGACAGGGATCGGAACTTTCTTT.

The genes are TRBV20-1 and TRBJ2-5; 7 nucleotides agree with TRBD1. The V gene end was trimmed by 0 bases and the J gene end by 4 bases; junction bases not matched to a gene: 8. Germline V gives CDR1 DFQATT, CDR2 SNEGSKA (reference sequence). The CDR3 runs 15 residues. Here the CDR3 reads CSARDRDRTGETQYF. CDR3 sequence (DNA): TGCAGTGCTAGAGATCGGGACCGGACAGGAGAGACCCAGTACTTC.

The chain uses TRBV12-5 and TRBJ2-7; 11 bases are shared with TRBD1. Trimming at V came to 5 bases and at J to 4 bases, leaving 10 bases not matched to a gene. This CDR3 region has 16 residues. Germline lookup yields CDR1 LGHNT and CDR2 FRNRAP. The CDR3 region is CASGPSLGQGGYEQYF. In nucleotides, the CDR3 is TGTGCTAGTGGTCCATCCTTGGGACAGGGGGGTTACGAGCAGTACTTC.

The chain couples TRBV29-1 to TRBJ1-2; D is ambiguous. Trimming took off 8 bases at V and 8 bases at J, with 15 bases between the two ends. The V gene's germline CDR1 is SQVTM and CDR2 ANQGSEA. CDR3 length: 11 residues. The CDR3 region is CSSITRRGYTF. As DNA, the CDR3 is TGCAGCTCTATCACACGGAGGGGCTACACCTTC.

CDR3 residues: CATPLGDTQYF. In DNA form, the CDR3 reads TGTGCCACACCTTTGGGAGATACGCAGTATTTT. The J gene is TRBJ2-3, the V gene TRBV2; no definite D call. The CDR3 totals 11 residues. V was shortened by 10 bases and J by 5 bases, with 10 bases between the two germline ends. The germline V gene has CDR1 SNHLY and CDR2 FYNNEI.